This T cell receptor beta chain was profiled in a study of radiotherapy plus CTLA-4 blockade in lung cancer. Note on this clone: This same CDR3 is encoded by further DNA sequences in the sample.

Here immunoSEQ multiplex PCR was the method, and the copy in TCRdb shows in-frame clones only, minus some. Here the sample spans around 110,000 clones, roughly 80% being singletons. The CDR3 has 15 residues. The V gene end was trimmed by 1 base and the J gene end by 4 bases; junction bases not matched to a gene: 2. The germline V gene has CDR1 SGHVS and CDR2 FQNEAQ. The receptor was isolated from a human donor with non-small cell lung cancer that progressed on radiotherapy plus ipilimumab. Some clones in this sample may be carry-over from other donors' samples. V gene TRBV7-8 combines with J gene TRBJ1-2; TRBD1 agrees at 11 bases. The sample was peripheral blood, taken from a patient treated with radiotherapy plus ipilimumab. CDR3 residues: CASSLGTGGVYGYTF. The CDR3 coding sequence is TGTGCCAGCAGCTTAGGGACAGGGGGCGTCTATGGCTACACCTTC.